Below are 11 T cell receptor beta chains sequenced from a single sample in a study of chemoradiotherapy in HPV16-positive cancers. Some clones are missing from TCRdb's copy, which holds only in-frame ones; the method was immunoSEQ multiplex PCR. Altogether about 5,900 clones are present, around 72% being singletons, with the ten largest covering approximately 11%. The sample was acquired from a patient who underwent chemoradiotherapy. The receptors here all came from a human donor with HPV-associated anogenital cancer.

The chain couples TRBV5-6 to TRBJ1-1, with D possibly being TRBD1 (5 bases). Trimming removed 2 bases from V and 4 bases from J, with 15 bases in between. The CDR3 is 15 residues long. Germline lookup yields CDR1 SGHDT and CDR2 YYEEEE. CDR3 sequence reads: CASSLIGQGVTEAFF. CDR3 nucleotide sequence: TGTGCCAGCAGCTTAATAGGGCAGGGAGTCACTGAAGCTTTCTTT. The full variable domain, its missing parts supplied by reference TRBV5-6 and TRBJ1-1, is DAGVTQSPTHLIKTRGQQVTLRCSPKSGHDTVSWYQQALGQGPQFIFQYYEEEERQRGNFPDRFSGHQFPNYSSELNVNALLLGDSALYLCASSLIGQGVTEAFFGQGTRLTVV.

This chain links TRBV29-1 with TRBJ2-5, with 12 bases fitting TRBD2. With V trimmed by 4 bases and J by 5 bases, 2 bases remained unmatched. The CDR3 sequence is 13 residues long. The germline V gene has CDR1 SQVTM and CDR2 ANQGSEA. The CDR3 loop is CSVVTSGGETQYF. The DNA for the CDR3 is TGCAGCGTTGTAACTAGCGGGGGGGAGACCCAGTACTTC.

The chain has TRBV7-6 and TRBJ2-2; 7 nucleotides match TRBD1. The CDR3 runs to 15 residues. The germline V gene encodes CDR1 SGHVS and CDR2 FNYEAQ. J gave up 3 bases and V 5 bases, and 6 bases lay outside the gene matches. The CDR3 sequence is CASSPDRADTGELFF. CDR3 nucleotides: TGTGCCAGCAGCCCCGACAGGGCGGACACCGGGGAGCTGTTTTTT. Combining the CDR3 with reference TRBV7-6 and TRBJ2-2 gives the whole variable domain GAGVSQSPRYKVTKRGQDVALRCDPISGHVSLYWYRQALGQGPEFLTYFNYEAQQDKSGLPNDRFSAERPEGSISTLTIQRTEQRDSAMYRCASSPDRADTGELFFGEGSRLTVL.

This rearrangement joins TRBV5-1 to TRBJ2-3; D is ambiguous. Per the germline V gene, CDR1 is SGHRS and CDR2 is YFSETQ. The length of the CDR3 is 15 residues. Trimming stripped 0 bases from V and 5 bases from J, with 13 bases between. In DNA form, the CDR3 reads TGCGCCAGCAGCTTGGGAGGTGCTAGAATAGATACGCAGTATTTT. It encodes CASSLGGARIDTQYF.

The table lists this clone with a count of one. The chain couples TRBV4-3 to TRBJ1-1; no definite D call. CDR1 and CDR2 (germline): LGHNA, YSLEER. This CDR3 contains 14 residues. The V end was cut by 0 bases, the J end by 4 bases, with 9 bases between. The CDR3 spells CASSQDFWGTEAFF. The DNA of the CDR3 is TGCGCCAGCAGCCAAGATTTTTGGGGCACTGAAGCTTTCTTT.

CDR3 sequence: CASSFQSYTEAFF. The CDR3 nucleotides are TGTGCCAGCAGCTTCCAGAGTTACACTGAAGCTTTCTTT. V gene TRBV7-6 combines with J gene TRBJ1-1, with D uncertain. Germline-derived CDR1 and CDR2 are SGHVS and FNYEAQ. V was cut by 3 bases and J by 3 bases, with 8 bases left in between. The CDR3 length is 13 residues.

The chain has TRBV7-9 and TRBJ2-3; 8 nucleotides match TRBD2. The germline gives CDR1 SEHNR, CDR2 FQNEAQ (reference sequence). Losses at the gene ends were 1 base for V and 0 bases for J; bases not matched to a gene: 9. This CDR3 has 18 amino acids. CDR3 region: CASSLGLSGAASTDTQYF. The CDR3, as DNA: TGTGCCAGCAGCTTAGGGCTTAGCGGGGCCGCTAGCACAGATACGCAGTATTTT.

This chain connects TRBV11-1 to TRBJ1-2; no firm D call. The ends were cut back, 5 bases at V and 4 bases at J, with 17 bases in the middle. The CDR3 is 15 residues long. Germline-derived CDR1 and CDR2 are SGHAT and FQDESV (reference sequence). Here the CDR3 reads CASSRTDGGPYGYTF. The CDR3 DNA follows: TGTGCCAGCAGCCGAACGGACGGAGGGCCCTATGGCTACACCTTC.

The genes are TRBV28 and TRBJ1-6; D is unresolved. The germline CDR1 and CDR2 sequences are MDHEN and SYDVKM. V lost 2 bases, J lost 7 bases, and 0 bases lay in between. The CDR3 has 11 residues. The CDR3 DNA reads as TGTGCCAGCAGTTTAAATTCACCCCTCCACTTT. Translation: CASSLNSPLHF.

V gene TRBV6-1 combines with J gene TRBJ1-1; D is ambiguous. The CDR3 totals 15 residues. Trimming took 4 bases from V and 2 from J, leaving 14 bases between them. The V gene's germline CDR1 is MNHNS and CDR2 SASEGT. CDR3 sequence reads: CASSARQAINTEAFF. Written as DNA, the CDR3 is TGTGCCAGCAGTGCAAGACAAGCAATAAACACTGAAGCTTTCTTT.

This chain uses TRBV5-1 with TRBJ2-5; 9 nucleotides agree with TRBD1. Germline CDR1 reads SGHRS; CDR2 reads YFSETQ. V trimming: 0 bases; J trimming: 2 bases; junction bases outside the gene matches: 2. The length of the CDR3 is 15 residues. The CDR3: CASSLAGQGQETQYF. CDR3 DNA sequence: TGCGCCAGCAGCTTGGCCGGACAGGGGCAAGAGACCCAGTACTTC.